This section outlines one T cell receptor (beta chain) sequence together with its context. Its target is unknown. This CDR3 is 12 amino acids long. The germline V and J ends were trimmed by 5 bases and 6 bases, with 8 bases remaining between them. Germline CDR1 and CDR2: SGHRS and YFSETQ. These data belong to a study of immune evolution from preneoplasia to lung adenocarcinoma. Overall study context: HLA loss of heterozygosity: 5.5% to 8.5% AIS, roughly 15% MIA, approximately 31% ADC, none AAH. Study outcomes and limitations: Normal lung had highest clonality; later lesions appeared denser, more diverse. Normal lung had the highest top T cell clone frequencies.

Histologic diagnosis was independently verified by two lung pathologists. Profiled with immunoSEQ multiplex PCR; TCRdb holds only in-frame clones, not every one. The sample records 16,000 or so clones, 75% to 90% being singletons. This clonotype was obtained from a person aged 70 to 79 with invasive lung adenocarcinoma. This chain links TRBV5-1 with TRBJ2-2; maybe TRBD2 (5 bases). The sample taken for sequencing was FFPE invasive lung adenocarcinoma tissue. Here the CDR3 reads CASRGLSGELFF. CDR3 sequence (DNA): TGCGCCAGCAGAGGACTGTCCGGGGAGCTGTTTTTT. The full variable domain, its missing parts supplied by reference TRBV5-1 and TRBJ2-2, is KAGVTQTPRYLIKTRGQQVTLSCSPISGHRSVSWYQQTPGQGLQFLFEYFSETQRNKGNFPGRFSGRQFSNSRSEMNVSTLELGDSALYLCASRGLSGELFFGEGSRLTVL.